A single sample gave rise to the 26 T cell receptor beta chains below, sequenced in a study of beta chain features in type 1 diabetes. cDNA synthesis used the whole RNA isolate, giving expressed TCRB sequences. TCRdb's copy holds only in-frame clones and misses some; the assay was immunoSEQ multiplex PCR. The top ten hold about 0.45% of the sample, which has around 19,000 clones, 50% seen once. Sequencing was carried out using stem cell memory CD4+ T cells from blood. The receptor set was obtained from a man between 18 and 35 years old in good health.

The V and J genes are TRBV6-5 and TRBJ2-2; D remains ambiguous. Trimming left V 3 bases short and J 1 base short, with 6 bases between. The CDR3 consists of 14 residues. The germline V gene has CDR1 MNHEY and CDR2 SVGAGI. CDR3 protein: CASSYLRNTGELFF. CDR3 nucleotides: TGTGCCAGCAGTTATCTGAGGAACACCGGGGAGCTGTTTTTT.

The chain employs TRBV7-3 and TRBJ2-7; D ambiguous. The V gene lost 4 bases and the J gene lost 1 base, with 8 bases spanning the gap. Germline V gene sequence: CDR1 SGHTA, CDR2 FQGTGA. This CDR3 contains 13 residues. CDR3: CASSSTHSYEQYF. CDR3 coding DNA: TGTGCCAGCAGCTCTACCCATTCCTACGAGCAGTACTTC.

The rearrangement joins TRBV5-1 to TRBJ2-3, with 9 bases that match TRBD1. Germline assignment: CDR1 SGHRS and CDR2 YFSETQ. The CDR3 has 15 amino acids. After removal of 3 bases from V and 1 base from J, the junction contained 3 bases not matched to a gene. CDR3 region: CASSWGDRGTDTQYF. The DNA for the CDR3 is TGCGCCAGCAGCTGGGGGGACAGGGGCACAGATACGCAGTATTTT. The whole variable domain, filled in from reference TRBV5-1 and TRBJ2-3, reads KAGVTQTPRYLIKTRGQQVTLSCSPISGHRSVSWYQQTPGQGLQFLFEYFSETQRNKGNFPGRFSGRQFSNSRSEMNVSTLELGDSALYLCASSWGDRGTDTQYFGPGTRLTVL.

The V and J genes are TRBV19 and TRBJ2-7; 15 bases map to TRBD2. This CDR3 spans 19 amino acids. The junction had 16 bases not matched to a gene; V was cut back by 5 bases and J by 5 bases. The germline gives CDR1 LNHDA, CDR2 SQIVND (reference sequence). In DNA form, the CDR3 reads TGTGCCAGTAGTCTCAAGGCGCCGGGACTAGCGGGAGGTCGCGACGAGCAGTACTTC. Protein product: CASSLKAPGLAGGRDEQYF.

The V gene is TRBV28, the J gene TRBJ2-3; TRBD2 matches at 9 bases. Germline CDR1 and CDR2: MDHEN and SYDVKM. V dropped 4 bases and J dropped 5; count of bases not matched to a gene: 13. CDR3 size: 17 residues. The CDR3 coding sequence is TGTGCCAGCAGTTCCCTGAAAGGCGGGGGGGCCTTAGATACGCAGTATTTT. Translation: CASSSLKGGGALDTQYF. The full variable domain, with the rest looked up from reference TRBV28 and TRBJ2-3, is DVKVTQSSRYLVKRTGEKVFLECVQDMDHENMFWYRQDPGLGLRLIYFSYDVKMKEKGDIPEGYSVSREKKERFSLILESASTNQTSMYLCASSSLKGGGALDTQYFGPGTRLTVL.

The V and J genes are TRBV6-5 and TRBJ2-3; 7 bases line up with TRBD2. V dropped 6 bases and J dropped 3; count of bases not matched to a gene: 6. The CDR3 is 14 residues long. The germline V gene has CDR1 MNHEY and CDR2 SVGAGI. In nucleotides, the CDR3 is TGTGCCAGCAGGGGACCCGGGGGGACAGATACGCAGTATTTT. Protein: CASRGPGGTDTQYF.

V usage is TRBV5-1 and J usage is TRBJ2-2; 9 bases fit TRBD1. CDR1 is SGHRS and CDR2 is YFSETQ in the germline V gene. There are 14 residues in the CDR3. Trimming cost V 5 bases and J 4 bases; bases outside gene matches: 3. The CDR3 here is CASSRTGATGELFF. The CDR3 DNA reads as TGCGCCAGCAGTCGGACAGGGGCCACCGGGGAGCTGTTTTTT.

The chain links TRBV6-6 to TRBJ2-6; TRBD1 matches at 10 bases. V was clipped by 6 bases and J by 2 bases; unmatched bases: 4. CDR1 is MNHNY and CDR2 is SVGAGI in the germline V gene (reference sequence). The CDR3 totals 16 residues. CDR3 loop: CASRGDRGAGANVLTF. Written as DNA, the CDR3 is TGTGCCAGCAGGGGGGACAGGGGCGCTGGGGCCAACGTCCTGACTTTC.

The CDR3 protein is CASSLLSDTGELFF. In nucleotides, the CDR3 is TGTGCCAGCAGCTTATTATCGGACACCGGGGAGCTGTTTTTT. The chain is built from TRBV5-6 and TRBJ2-2; D not resolved. The CDR3 sequence is 14 residues long. In germline, CDR1 is SGHDT, CDR2 YYEEEE. Trimming shortened V by 2 bases and J by 3 bases, and 8 bases separated the two germline ends.

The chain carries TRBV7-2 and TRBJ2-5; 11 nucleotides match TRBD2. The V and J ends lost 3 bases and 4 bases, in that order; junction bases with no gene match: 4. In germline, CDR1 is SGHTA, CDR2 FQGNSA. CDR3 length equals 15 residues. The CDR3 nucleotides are TGTGCCAGCAGCTTCAACGGACTAGCGGGAGAGACCCAGTACTTC. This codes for CASSFNGLAGETQYF.

In DNA, the CDR3 is TGTGCCAGTAGTATTTCGAGACTAGCGGAGCAGTTCTTC. Translating gives CASSISRLAEQFF. The chain has TRBV19 and TRBJ2-1; 8 nucleotides match TRBD2. After removal of 3 bases from V and 10 bases from J, the junction contained 5 bases not matched to a gene. CDR1 is LNHDA, CDR2 SQIVND, per germline (reference sequence). The CDR3 runs to 13 residues. The entire variable domain, with the rest obtained from reference TRBV19 and TRBJ2-1, is as follows: DGGITQSPKYLFRKEGQNVTLSCEQNLNHDAMYWYRQDPGQGLRLIYYSQIVNDFQKGDIAEGYSVSREKKESFPLTVTSAQKNPTAFYLCASSISRLAEQFFGPGTRLTVL.

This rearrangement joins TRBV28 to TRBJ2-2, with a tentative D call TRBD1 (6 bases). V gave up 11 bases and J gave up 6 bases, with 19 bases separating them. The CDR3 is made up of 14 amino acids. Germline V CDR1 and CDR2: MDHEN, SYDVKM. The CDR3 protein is CASRPGDMAGELFF. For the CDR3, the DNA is TGTGCCTCACGTCCCGGGGACATGGCCGGGGAGCTGTTTTTT.

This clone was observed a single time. In nucleotides, the CDR3 is TGTGCCAGCAGTTTATCTCGGTGGTGGGGGGACGGGACCAACACTGAAGCTTTCTTT. Its translation is CASSLSRWWGDGTNTEAFF. The chain combines TRBV28 with TRBJ1-1; maybe TRBD1 (5 bases). There are 19 residues in the CDR3. Germline V gene data show CDR1 as MDHEN and CDR2 as SYDVKM. The V end was cut by 1 base, the J end by 2 bases, with 23 bases between.

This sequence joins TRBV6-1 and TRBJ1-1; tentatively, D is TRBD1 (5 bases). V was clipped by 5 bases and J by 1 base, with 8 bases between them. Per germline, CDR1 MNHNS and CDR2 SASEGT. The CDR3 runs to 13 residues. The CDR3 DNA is TGTGCCAGCAGTCCGCAGGGGAACACTGAAGCTTTCTTT. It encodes CASSPQGNTEAFF.

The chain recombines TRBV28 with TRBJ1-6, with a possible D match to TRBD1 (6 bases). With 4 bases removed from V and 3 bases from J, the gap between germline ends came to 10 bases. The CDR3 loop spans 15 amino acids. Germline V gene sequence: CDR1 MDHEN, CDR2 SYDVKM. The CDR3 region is CASSYRDIYNSPLHF. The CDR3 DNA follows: TGTGCCAGCAGTTACCGGGACATCTATAATTCACCCCTCCACTTT. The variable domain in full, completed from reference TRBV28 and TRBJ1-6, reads DVKVTQSSRYLVKRTGEKVFLECVQDMDHENMFWYRQDPGLGLRLIYFSYDVKMKEKGDIPEGYSVSREKKERFSLILESASTNQTSMYLCASSYRDIYNSPLHFGNGTRLTVT.

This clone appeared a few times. This CDR3 reads CASSQARLGTGELFF. CDR3 DNA: TGTGCCAGCAGCCAAGCGAGGCTGGGCACCGGGGAGCTGTTTTTT. The chain carries TRBV14 and TRBJ2-2; D remains ambiguous. The CDR3 spans 15 residues. CDR1 and CDR2 (germline): SGHDN, FVKESK. V lost 1 base, J lost 4 bases, and 10 bases lay in between.

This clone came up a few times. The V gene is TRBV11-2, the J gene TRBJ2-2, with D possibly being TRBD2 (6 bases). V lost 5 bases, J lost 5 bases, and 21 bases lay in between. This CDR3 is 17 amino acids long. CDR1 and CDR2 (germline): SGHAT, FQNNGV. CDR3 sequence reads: CASSLLGGPGRTGELFF. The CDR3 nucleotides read TGTGCCAGCAGCCTTCTCGGGGGACCCGGCCGAACCGGGGAGCTGTTTTTT.

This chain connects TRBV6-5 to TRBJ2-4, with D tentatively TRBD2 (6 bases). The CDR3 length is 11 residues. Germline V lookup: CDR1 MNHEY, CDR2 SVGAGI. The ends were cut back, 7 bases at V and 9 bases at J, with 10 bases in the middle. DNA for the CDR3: TGTGCCAGCAATATGGAGGGCATTCAGTACTTC. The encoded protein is CASNMEGIQYF.

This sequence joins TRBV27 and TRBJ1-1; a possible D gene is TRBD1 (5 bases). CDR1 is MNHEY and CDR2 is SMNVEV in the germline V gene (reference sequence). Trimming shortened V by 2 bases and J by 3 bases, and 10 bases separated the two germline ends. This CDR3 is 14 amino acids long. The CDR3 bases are TGTGCCAGCAGTTTAAGGGGATCGTACACTGAAGCTTTCTTT. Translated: CASSLRGSYTEAFF.

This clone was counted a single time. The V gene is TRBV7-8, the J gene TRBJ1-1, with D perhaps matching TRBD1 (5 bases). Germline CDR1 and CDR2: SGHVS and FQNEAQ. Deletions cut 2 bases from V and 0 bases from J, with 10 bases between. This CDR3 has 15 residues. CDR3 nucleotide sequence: TGTGCCAGCAGCTTAAAACGACAGCTGAACACTGAAGCTTTCTTT. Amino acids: CASSLKRQLNTEAFF.

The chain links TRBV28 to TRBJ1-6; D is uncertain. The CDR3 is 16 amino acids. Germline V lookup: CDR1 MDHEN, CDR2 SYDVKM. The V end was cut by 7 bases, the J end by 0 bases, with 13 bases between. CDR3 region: CASIEERSSYNSPLHF. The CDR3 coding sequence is TGTGCCAGCATCGAGGAGAGGAGCTCCTATAATTCACCCCTCCACTTT. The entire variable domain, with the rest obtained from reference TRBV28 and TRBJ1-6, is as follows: DVKVTQSSRYLVKRTGEKVFLECVQDMDHENMFWYRQDPGLGLRLIYFSYDVKMKEKGDIPEGYSVSREKKERFSLILESASTNQTSMYLCASIEERSSYNSPLHFGNGTRLTVT.

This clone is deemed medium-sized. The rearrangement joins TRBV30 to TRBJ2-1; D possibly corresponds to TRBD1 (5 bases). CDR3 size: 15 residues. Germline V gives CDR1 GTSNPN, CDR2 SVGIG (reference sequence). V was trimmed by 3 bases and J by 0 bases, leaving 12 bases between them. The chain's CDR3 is CAWSEIDSSYNEQFF. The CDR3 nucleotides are TGTGCCTGGAGCGAAATAGACAGCTCCTACAATGAGCAGTTCTTC.

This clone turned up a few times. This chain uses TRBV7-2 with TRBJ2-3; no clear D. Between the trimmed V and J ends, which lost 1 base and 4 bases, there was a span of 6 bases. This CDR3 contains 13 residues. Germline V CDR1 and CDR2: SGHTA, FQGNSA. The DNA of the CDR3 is TGTGCCAGCAGCTTAGACAGAGCAGATACGCAGTATTTT. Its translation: CASSLDRADTQYF. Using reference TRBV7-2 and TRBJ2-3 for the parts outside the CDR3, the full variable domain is GAGVSQSPSNKVTEKGKDVELRCDPISGHTALYWYRQSLGQGLEFLIYFQGNSAPDKSGLPSDRFSAERTGGSVSTLTIQRTQQEDSAVYLCASSLDRADTQYFGPGTRLTVL.

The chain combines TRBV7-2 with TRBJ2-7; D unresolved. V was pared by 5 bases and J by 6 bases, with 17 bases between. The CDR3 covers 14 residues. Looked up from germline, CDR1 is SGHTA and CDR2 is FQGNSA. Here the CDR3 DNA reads TGTGCCAGCAGCCCCCGCCCCCCCACCAGCGAGCAGTACTTC. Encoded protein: CASSPRPPTSEQYF.

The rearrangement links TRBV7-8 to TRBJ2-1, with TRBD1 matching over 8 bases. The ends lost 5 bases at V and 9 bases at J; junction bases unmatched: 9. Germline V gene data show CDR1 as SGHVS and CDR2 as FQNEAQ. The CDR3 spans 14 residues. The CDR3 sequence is CASSPRQGRIEQFF. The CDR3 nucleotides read TGTGCCAGCAGCCCCAGACAGGGGAGGATTGAGCAGTTCTTC. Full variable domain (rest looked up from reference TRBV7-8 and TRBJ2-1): GAGVSQSPRYKVAKRGQDVALRCDPISGHVSLFWYQQALGQGPEFLTYFQNEAQLDKSGLPSDRFFAERPEGSVSTLKIQRTQQEDSAVYLCASSPRQGRIEQFFGPGTRLTVL.

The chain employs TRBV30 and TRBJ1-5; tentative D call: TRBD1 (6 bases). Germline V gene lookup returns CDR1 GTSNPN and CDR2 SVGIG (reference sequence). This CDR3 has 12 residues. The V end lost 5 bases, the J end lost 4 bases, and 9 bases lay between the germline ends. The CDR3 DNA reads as TGTGCCTGGGGACAGACGAATCAGCCCCAGCATTTT. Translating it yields CAWGQTNQPQHF.